The 22 T cell receptor beta chains in this list originate from one sample, sequenced in a study of tumor-infiltrating lymphocytes in oesophageal squamous cell carcinoma. TCRdb reprocessed the PCR reads with MiXCR, giving one entry per CDR3 protein. This table has roughly 17,000 distinct CDR3 sequences, around 50% appearing once. The sequenced sample was normal esophageal tissue next to the tumor. The receptor source for this set is a female donor with esophageal squamous cell carcinoma.

The chain is built from TRBV7-8 and TRBJ1-4, with D unresolved. The J call is in doubt because the DNA end fits TRBJ2-3 better. Germline values: CDR1 SGHVS, CDR2 FQNEAQ. There are 13 residues in the CDR3. CDR3 amino acids: CASSLDRTDTQYF. The CDR3 coding sequence is TGTGCCAGCAGCTTGGACCGCACAGATACGCAGTATTTT.

This clonotype is medium-sized (0.01 to 0.1%). V gene TRBV7-6 combines with J gene TRBJ2-7, with 8 positions matching TRBD2. The CDR3 sequence is 15 residues long. Germline V gives CDR1 SGHVS, CDR2 FNYEAQ. J gave up 3 bases and V 5 bases, and 9 bases lay outside the gene matches. This CDR3 is CASSVSSGLYYEQYF. CDR3 coding DNA: TGTGCCAGCAGCGTCTCTAGCGGGCTCTACTACGAGCAGTACTTC.

V gene TRBV5-4 combines with J gene TRBJ2-5; 9 positions match TRBD2. With 6 bases clipped from V and 5 bases from J, the junction kept 11 bases outside the gene matches. The CDR3 has 15 residues. Germline-derived CDR1 and CDR2 are SGHNT and YYREEE (reference sequence). CDR3 sequence (DNA): TGTGCCAGCACCCTCTGGCGGGGGGGCGGGGAGACCCAGTACTTC. Residues: CASTLWRGGGETQYF.

J is TRBJ2-4 and V is TRBV7-6; unclear D gene. The J call could be wrong; TRBJ2-1 is a better fit for the DNA end. Germline V CDR1 and CDR2: SGHVS, FNYEAQ. The CDR3 is made up of 15 amino acids. The CDR3 DNA follows: TGTGCCAGCGGAACGAGAGCACCCCGGGACAATGAGCAGTTCTTC. Amino acid sequence: CASGTRAPRDNEQFF.

Comment on this clonotype: Likely a read error: the CDR3 ends without its conserved phenylalanine or tryptophan. Because the CDR3's place on the DNA is in doubt, the DNA is left out and the CDR3 is given as listed by TCRdb. The chain carries TRBV10-2 and TRBJ2-3; the D call TRBD2 from the table was never checked on the DNA. The germline gives CDR1 WSHSY, CDR2 SAAADI. The CDR3 has 15 residues if both end residues are counted. CDR3 residues: CASAGGGYNEQFFGP.

This clonotype has a count of ten or more. J is TRBJ1-4 and V is TRBV6-1; D is ambiguous. V lost 4 bases and J 7 bases, leaving 10 bases between the germline ends. In germline, CDR1 is MNHNS, CDR2 SASEGT. The CDR3 contains 13 residues. The CDR3 coding sequence is TGTGCCAGCAGTGGCGACACGAGTGAAAAACTGTTTTTT. It encodes CASSGDTSEKLFF.

This clonotype was counted ten times or more. V usage is TRBV12-3 or TRBV12-4 and J usage is TRBJ1-2; possibly TRBD1 for D (6 bases). The CDR3 covers 13 residues. The V and J ends lost 6 bases and 4 bases respectively, with 12 bases between them. CDR3 coding DNA: TGTGCCAGCAGCCCGGGGGGCACCTATGGCTACACCTTC. Protein: CASSPGGTYGYTF.

In its sample, this clonotype was seen a few times. The V and J genes are TRBV6-5 and TRBJ2-2; 9 bases match TRBD1. Germline-derived CDR1 and CDR2 are MNHEY and SVGAGI. V gave up 0 bases and J gave up 3 bases; unmatched junction bases: 11. The CDR3 sequence is 19 residues long. The CDR3 loop reads CASSYSGRMGQGDTGELFF. For the CDR3, the DNA is TGTGCCAGCAGTTACTCGGGGCGTATGGGACAGGGTGACACCGGGGAGCTGTTTTTT.

This clonotype was detected only once. The V and J genes are TRBV5-1 and TRBJ2-5; D not certain. Judging by the DNA end, TRBJ2-1 fits better; the J call may be wrong. The length of the CDR3 is 13 residues. CDR1 and CDR2 (germline): SGHRS, YFSETQ. Here the CDR3 DNA reads TGCGCCAGCAGCCCGGCCATAGTCAATGAGCAGTTCTTC. Residues: CASSPAIVNEQFF.

This clonotype was recorded a few times. This rearrangement joins TRBV12-3 or TRBV12-4 to TRBJ2-7, with TRBD2 matching 8 bases. The J call may be wrong; the DNA end is better matched by TRBJ2-1. The CDR3 sequence is 21 residues long. The CDR3 here is CASSTIRGGISGAVIYNEQFF. In DNA form, the CDR3 reads TGTGCCAGCAGTACGATTAGAGGGGGAATTAGCGGGGCAGTAATCTACAATGAGCAGTTCTTC.

This clonotype was detected only a few times. Since the CDR3 does not end with the conserved phenylalanine or tryptophan, this likely comes from a read error. Because the CDR3's place on the DNA is in doubt, the DNA is left out and the CDR3 is given as listed by TCRdb. The chain uses TRBV6-1 and TRBJ2-1; the table's D call, TRBD1, has no DNA check behind it. The V gene's germline CDR1 is MNHNS and CDR2 SASEGT. The CDR3 length equals 15 residues, ends included. The CDR3 loop is CASRRDRNYGYTFGS.

The chain has TRBV7-2 and TRBJ2-7; 13 positions match TRBD2. The CDR3 sequence is 15 residues long. V gave up 6 bases and J gave up 7 bases; unmatched junction bases: 9. Per germline, CDR1 SGHTA and CDR2 FQGNSA. CDR3 in amino acids: CASRRTSGRKNEQYF. For the CDR3, the DNA is TGTGCCAGCAGGCGGACTAGCGGGAGAAAAAATGAGCAGTACTTC.

The rearrangement uses TRBV6-6 and TRBJ2-1; 7 bases are a match to TRBD2. The DNA end lines up better with TRBJ2-5; the J call may be wrong. CDR1 MNHNY and CDR2 SVGAGI come from the germline V gene (reference sequence). CDR3 length equals 15 residues. DNA of the CDR3: TGTGCCAGCAGTTACGGGCGGGAGTTTTGGGAGACCCAGTACTTC. Protein: CASSYGREFWETQYF.

In its sample, this clonotype was seen many times. This chain uses TRBV11-3 with TRBJ2-6, with 10 positions matching TRBD1. Germline V gene data show CDR1 as SGHNT and CDR2 as YENEEA. The CDR3 runs 17 residues. Trimming cost V 1 base and J 0 bases; bases outside gene matches: 0. The CDR3 spells CASSLGQGASGANVLTF. In DNA, the CDR3 is TGTGCCAGCAGCTTAGGACAGGGGGCCTCTGGGGCCAACGTCCTGACTTTC.

This sequence joins TRBV7-4 and TRBJ2-5, with D perhaps TRBD1 or TRBD2 (5 bases each). The germline CDR1 and CDR2 sequences are SGHVT and SQSDAQ. V lost 0 bases and J lost 11, with 16 bases in between. The CDR3 sequence is 14 residues long. CDR3 region: CASSLARAGSEQYF. CDR3 nucleotide sequence: TGTGCCAGCAGCTTAGCTCGCGCAGGGAGTGAGCAGTACTTC.

Note on this clonotype: The final CDR3 position lacks the conserved phenylalanine or tryptophan, pointing to a likely read error. It is unclear where the CDR3 begins or ends on the DNA, so no DNA is shown, and the CDR3 is as TCRdb lists it. The rearrangement links TRBV7-6 to TRBJ2-7; the table's D call TRBD2 went unverified against the DNA. Germline loops: CDR1 SGHVS, CDR2 FNYEAQ. The CDR3 is 19 amino acids long, termini counted. CDR3 protein: CANSLVAGGLSSYEQYFGS.

Concerning this clonotype itself: The final CDR3 position lacks the conserved phenylalanine or tryptophan, pointing to a likely read error. Because the CDR3's place on the DNA is in doubt, the DNA is left out and the CDR3 is given as listed by TCRdb. The genes are TRBV11-3 and TRBJ2-6; the table calls TRBD1, which could not be checked here. The CDR3 is made up of 8 amino acids, end residues included. Per germline, CDR1 SGHNT and CDR2 YENEEA. CDR3 region: CASRRRGL.

V is TRBV5-1 and J is TRBJ1-1, with a possible D match to TRBD1 (6 bases). This CDR3 is 14 amino acids long. Germline loops: CDR1 SGHRS, CDR2 YFSETQ. With 0 bases removed from V and 5 bases from J, the gap between germline ends came to 11 bases. This chain's CDR3 is CASSLAGAGTEAFF. CDR3 nucleotides: TGCGCCAGCAGCTTGGCGGGGGCTGGGACTGAAGCTTTCTTT. The whole variable domain, remainder taken from reference TRBV5-1 and TRBJ1-1, is KAGVTQTPRYLIKTRGQQVTLSCSPISGHRSVSWYQQTPGQGLQFLFEYFSETQRNKGNFPGRFSGRQFSNSRSEMNVSTLELGDSALYLCASSLAGAGTEAFFGQGTRLTVV.

This clonotype occurred a few times. V is TRBV5-1 and J is TRBJ2-2; D not certain. This CDR3 spans 14 amino acids. Trimming cost V 3 bases and J 9 bases, with 15 bases left between them. From germline, CDR1 is SGHRS and CDR2 YFSETQ. As DNA, the CDR3 is TGCGCCAGCAGCTCGACGGCCTTAGGGAGGGAGCTGTTTTTT. It encodes CASSSTALGRELFF.

This clonotype came up many times. This chain links TRBV10-1 with TRBJ2-7, with 7 bases identical to TRBD2. Germline V gives CDR1 WNHNN, CDR2 SYGVQD (reference sequence). CDR3 length equals 15 residues. After removal of 2 bases from V and 8 bases from J, the junction contained 12 bases not matched to a gene. The CDR3 is CASSEPRDYQVKQYF. In DNA form, the CDR3 reads TGCGCCAGCAGTGAGCCCCGGGACTACCAGGTTAAGCAGTACTTC.

The chain recombines TRBV7-6 with TRBJ2-3; D gene uncertain. With the DNA end fitting TRBJ2-5 better, the J assignment may be wrong. The length of the CDR3 is 13 residues. Per germline, CDR1 SGHVS and CDR2 FNYEAQ. As DNA, the CDR3 is TGTGCCAGCAGCTTAATGCTGCAAGAGACCCAGTACTTC. As protein: CASSLMLQETQYF.

The chain links TRBV7-6 to TRBJ2-5; TRBD1 agrees at 7 bases. V lost 5 bases and J lost 5; bases outside the gene matches: 17. The CDR3 runs 17 residues. Germline V gene data show CDR1 as SGHVS and CDR2 as FNYEAQ. The CDR3 coding sequence is TGTGCCAGCAGCCCGCGAGGTGACAGGGTTCGCGGGGAGACCCAGTACTTC. As protein: CASSPRGDRVRGETQYF. Variable domain in full (rest from reference TRBV7-6 and TRBJ2-5): GAGVSQSPRYKVTKRGQDVALRCDPISGHVSLYWYRQALGQGPEFLTYFNYEAQQDKSGLPNDRFSAERPEGSISTLTIQRTEQRDSAMYRCASSPRGDRVRGETQYFGPGTRLLVL.